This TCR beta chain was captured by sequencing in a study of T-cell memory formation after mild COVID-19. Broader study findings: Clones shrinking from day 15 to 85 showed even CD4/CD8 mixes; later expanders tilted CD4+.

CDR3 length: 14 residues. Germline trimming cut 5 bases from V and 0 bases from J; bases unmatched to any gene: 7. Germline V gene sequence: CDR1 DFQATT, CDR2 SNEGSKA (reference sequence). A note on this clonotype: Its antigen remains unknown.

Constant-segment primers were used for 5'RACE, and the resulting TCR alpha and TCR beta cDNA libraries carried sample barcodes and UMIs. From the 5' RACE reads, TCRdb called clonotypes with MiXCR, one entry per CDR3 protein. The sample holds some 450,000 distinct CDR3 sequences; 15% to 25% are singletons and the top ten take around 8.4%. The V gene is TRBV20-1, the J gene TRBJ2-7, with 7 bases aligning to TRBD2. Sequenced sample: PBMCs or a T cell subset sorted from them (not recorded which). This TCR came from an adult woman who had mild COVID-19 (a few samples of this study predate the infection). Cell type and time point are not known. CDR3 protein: CSAPPTGGSYEQYF. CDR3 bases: TGCAGTGCTCCCCCCACGGGGGGCTCCTACGAGCAGTACTTC.